This is a list of T cell receptor beta chains from one sample in a study of quantifying T cell responses using KT2 cells. TCRdb analysed the UMI-ligation and nested PCR reads with MiXCR anew, one entry per CDR3 protein. The sample holds over 55,000 distinct CDR3 sequences, approximately 13% seen once. The sequencing input was PBMCs spiked with cells of the T cell clone KT2. The source of these receptors is a human donor. The CDR3 runs from the conserved cysteine through the conserved F or W. The order of the fields is CDR3 DNA, CDR3 protein, D gene, J gene, clone size, V gene. The D gene is left open where the match is weak. Clone size appears in some rows only: once, few, many, or a class for an expanded clone.

TGCAGCGTTGAGTACGGGAAGGCGGGGGGCACAGATACGCAGTATTTT | CSVEYGKAGGTDTQYF | TRBD2 | TRBJ2-3 | - | TRBV29-1
TGCGCCAGCAGCTTGACAAGTCGTTTGGGCAGTACCTACGAGCAGTACTTC | CASSLTSRLGSTYEQYF | - | TRBJ2-7 | few | TRBV5-1
TGTGCCACCAGACAGGGTATGGACCTCAACTATGGCTACACCTTC | CATRQGMDLNYGYTF | - | TRBJ1-2 | - | TRBV15
TGTGCCATCAGTGATCCGCGCGTAGCCCGGAGCTCCTACAATGAGCAGTTCTTC | CAISDPRVARSSYNEQFF | - | TRBJ2-1 | - | TRBV10-3
TGTGCCAGCAGGGCTGAACAGGGTGTTGCCTACGAGCAGTACTTC | CASRAEQGVAYEQYF | - | TRBJ2-7 | few | TRBV2
TGTGCCTGGAGTCTCCGGGGTACCACGTACAATGAGCAGTTCTTC | CAWSLRGTTYNEQFF | - | TRBJ2-1 | - | TRBV30
TGTGCCATCAGTGATAAGCAGGGGAAGTTATACGAGCAGTACTTC | CAISDKQGKLYEQYF | - | TRBJ2-7 | few | TRBV10-3
TGTGCCAGCAGTTTACTTGGGGACAGCAATCAGCCCCAGCATTTT | CASSLLGDSNQPQHF | - | TRBJ1-5 | many | TRBV27
TGTGCCAGCAGTGAACACGTGAAAAATGAAAAACTGTTTTTT | CASSEHVKNEKLFF | - | TRBJ1-4 | many | TRBV12-3/TRBV12-4
TGTGCCAGCAGGGAGCGGGGGGGGACCTACAATGAGCAGTTCTTC | CASRERGGTYNEQFF | TRBD2 | TRBJ2-1 | - | TRBV2
TGTGCCAGTGCAAGGGACGGGCTCTCCTACGAGCAGTACTTC | CASARDGLSYEQYF | - | TRBJ2-7 | few | TRBV7-2
TGCGCCAGCAGTGAGTCAGGCGCCGGACAGGGCGACTCTAATGAGCAGTTCTTC | CASSESGAGQGDSNEQFF | TRBD1 | TRBJ2-1 | - | TRBV10-1
TGTGCCAGCAGTGAATTAGGGGATTTCTACGAGCAGTACTTC | CASSELGDFYEQYF | - | TRBJ2-7 | many | TRBV25-1
TGTGCCAGCAGTTACTCGCCCGGGAGAAGGATCAATGAGCAGTTCTTC | CASSYSPGRRINEQFF | - | TRBJ2-1 | - | TRBV6-5
TGTGCCACCAGTGATTTGCAGAGCAACGGGGAGCTGTTTTTT | CATSDLQSNGELFF | - | TRBJ2-2 | many | TRBV24-1
TGCAGCGGGCTTAACGGGCCGGGAGAGACCCAGTACTTC | CSGLNGPGETQYF | - | TRBJ2-5 | few | TRBV29-1
TGTGCCACCAGTGATTTGGGACAGGACACCGGGGAGCTGTTTTTT | CATSDLGQDTGELFF | TRBD1 | TRBJ2-2 | - | TRBV24-1
TGTGCCAGCAGGGACATCCTAGCCAAAAACATTCAGTACTTC | CASRDILAKNIQYF | - | TRBJ2-4 | few | TRBV6-6
TGCGCCAGCGGCCACGAGGGGCCCTACGAGCAGTACTTC | CASGHEGPYEQYF | - | TRBJ2-7 | - | TRBV5-1
TGTGCCAGCAGCTCCTGGGGGGGTACGCAGTATTTT | CASSSWGGTQYF | TRBD2 | TRBJ2-3 | few | TRBV7-8